This T cell receptor (beta chain) is from a study of CD8+ T cells in alopecia areata listed by TCRdb under 2018. As for the study more broadly: The treated patients, all with moderate-to-severe alopecia areata, were enrolled in an open-label pilot trial of oral tofacitinib given at 5 to 10 mg twice daily. Clonality in the scalp was compared among normal scalp (n=4), patchy alopecia areata scalp (n=8), and alopecia totalis/universalis scalp (n=8). In treated patients, disease severity was measured using the SALT score, which gives the percentage of scalp surface area affected. Scalp tissue and sorted CD4+ and CD8+ peripheral blood T cells from patchy and totalis/universalis alopecia areata patients and from healthy controls were covered by human TCRbeta sequencing. Biopsies were taken from tofacitinib-treated patients at baseline and at 4 and 24 weeks of treatment, and a later scalp biopsy was taken in several of the tofacitinib-treated patients. The study used high-throughput TCRbeta sequencing to examine T cell clonal expansion in alopecia areata, in both the C3H/HeJ mouse model and human patients. Tofacitinib was given for 6 to 18 months, followed by 6 months of follow-up off drug to assess delayed response and recurrence. immunoSEQ multiplex PCR using 35 Vbeta forward primers and 13 Jbeta reverse primers was used to amplify TCRbeta CDR3 regions. RNA came from the PAXgene miRNA kit for fixed scalp, the miRNeasy kit for PBMCs, and the RNeasy kit for mouse skin. Findings and caveats that apply to the study as a whole: Many expanded lesional clones were found to persist in scalp and blood during tofacitinib treatment, and relapse after treatment cessation may be partly explained by this persistence. With tofacitinib, both scalp clonality and the number of expanded CD8+ clones among the top 100 scalp clones went down significantly. Because the treated cohort was small and had only one nonresponder, larger studies are needed to examine links between baseline CD8+ expansion and response. Shared TCR sequences between patients were less evident than in mice, which may be partly attributable to HLA diversity in the patient population. Resident alphabeta T cells in normal human skin are also sequenced, complicating scalp TCR repertoire analysis, unlike mouse skin dominated by gammadelta T cells. Higher clonality and more expanded CD8+ clones were observed in lesional scalp than in normal scalp, particularly in alopecia totalis/universalis, a finding suggestive of antigenic drive.

The CDR3 has 14 amino acids, counting the end cysteine and phenylalanine. CDR3 DNA only is kept here, 42 bases in frame from base 1. The germline V gene encodes CDR1 LGHNA and CDR2 YNFKEQ. V and J lose 0 bases and 2 bases, and a span of 5 bases separates them. Library method: the immunoSEQ multiplex PCR assay. For TCR sequencing, RNA was extracted from every sample and reverse transcribed into cDNA to serve as template. First-strand cDNA was synthesized with SuperScript III using a 2:1 mix of oligo-dT and random hexamers. A synthetic immune receptor repertoire was used to assess amplification bias, and residual bias was removed computationally. The authors' analysis ran thus. After raw reads were preprocessed to remove errors, the CDR3 was defined following IMGT conventions as running from the conserved cysteine to phenylalanine. Clonality was calculated as 1 minus Shannon entropy normalized by log2 of the number of productive unique TCRs. Scalp TCRbeta sequences were cross-referenced with sorted blood CD4 and CD8 repertoires so that the CD4 or CD8 identity of scalp clones could be inferred. As stored in TCRdb, this immuneACCESS dataset retains in-frame rearrangements with V and J assigned. A fraction of the clones does not appear; measured against another copy, unresolved V genes explain less than half of the discrepancy, and the remainder lacks a known reason. The V and J calls and the clone size are those of that table, but D and trimming were determined from the DNA. In this sample the table shows about 190,000 clones, 50% to 60% of which occur a single time. Approximately 0.7% of the sample goes to the ten largest clones.

To note about this clone: What antigen it recognizes has not been identified. Per-nucleotide qualities are absent, and no much larger clonotype sits a single base away.

The time point label, as the study defines it: about four weeks on oral tofacitinib. Sample treatment or condition, as interpreted from the label and publication: oral pan-JAK inhibitor, 5-10 mg twice daily. Lesional scalp punch biopsies and peripheral blood were obtained from alopecia areata patients. After PBMCs were isolated by density centrifugation and stained for CD3, CD4 and CD8, a FACSAria was used to sort CD4+ and CD8+ T cells. This sample comprised CD4+ T cells sorted from blood, obtained at week 4, from a patient treated with tofacitinib. The chain is encoded by TRBV4-2 joined to TRBJ2-1; the D gene lacks a confident call. This receptor was identified in a human donor with alopecia areata. The CDR3 protein sequence reads: CASSQDGTYNEQFF. The sequenced DNA: TGTGCCAGCAGCCAAGATGGGACCTACAATGAGCAGTTCTTC.